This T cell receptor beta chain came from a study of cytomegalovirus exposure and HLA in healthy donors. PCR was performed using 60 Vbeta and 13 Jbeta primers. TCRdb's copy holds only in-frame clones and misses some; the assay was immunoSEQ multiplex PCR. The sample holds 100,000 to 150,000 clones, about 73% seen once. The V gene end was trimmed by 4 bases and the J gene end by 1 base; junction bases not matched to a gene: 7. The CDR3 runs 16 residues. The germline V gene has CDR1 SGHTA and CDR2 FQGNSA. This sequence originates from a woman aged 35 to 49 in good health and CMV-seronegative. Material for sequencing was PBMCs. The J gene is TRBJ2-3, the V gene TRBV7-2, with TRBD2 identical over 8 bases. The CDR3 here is CASSWASGSGTDTQYF. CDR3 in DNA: TGTGCCAGCAGCTGGGCCAGCGGGAGCGGCACAGATACGCAGTATTTT.